One and the same sample provided the 30 T cell receptor beta chains below, sequenced in a study of technical replicates of blood from several donors. TCRdb's table, derived via immunoSEQ multiplex PCR, lists solely in-frame clones and lacks some. The table shows around 69,000 clones, with approximately 83% occurring only once. Material: PBMCs. These receptors were collected from a human donor in good health. Some clones in this sample may be carry-over from other donors' samples.

The chain has TRBV7-2 and TRBJ2-7, with TRBD2 matching 9 bases. The germline V gene encodes CDR1 SGHTA and CDR2 FQGNSA. Trimming cost V 1 base and J 6 bases; bases outside gene matches: 10. The CDR3 covers 16 residues. CDR3 nucleotide sequence: TGTGCCAGCAGCTTAGGGCTAGCGGGGCCCCTAAGCGAGCAGTACTTC. This encodes CASSLGLAGPLSEQYF.

V usage is TRBV2 and J usage is TRBJ1-1; the D gene is possibly TRBD1 (6 bases). V lost 9 bases and J lost 1, with 12 bases in between. The CDR3 contains 13 residues. CDR1 SNHLY and CDR2 FYNNEI come from the germline V gene. CDR3 residues: CARTGLGNTEAFF. CDR3 DNA: TGTGCCAGAACAGGGTTGGGGAACACTGAAGCTTTCTTT.

This clone was seen a handful of times. V gene TRBV29-1 combines with J gene TRBJ1-1; D perhaps matches TRBD1 (6 bases). The ends were cut back, 3 bases at V and 7 bases at J, with 9 bases in the middle. Germline V lookup: CDR1 SQVTM, CDR2 ANQGSEA. The CDR3 length is 11 residues. CDR3 bases: TGCAGCGTTGATGCGGACAGTGAAGCTTTCTTT. This codes for CSVDADSEAFF.

This rearrangement joins TRBV27 to TRBJ2-3; no reliable D call. Germline CDR1 is MNHEY and CDR2 is SMNVEV (reference sequence). The CDR3 is 16 amino acids. V lost 1 base to trimming and J lost 1 base, with 12 bases between them. The CDR3 reads CASSLLAATRTDTQYF. As DNA, the CDR3 is TGTGCCAGCAGTTTATTGGCGGCCACCCGCACAGATACGCAGTATTTT.

V gene TRBV18 combines with J gene TRBJ2-1, with TRBD1 as a possible D gene (5 bases). The CDR3 runs 13 residues. CDR1 is KGHSH and CDR2 is LQKENI in the germline V gene. Deletions cut 2 bases from V and 10 bases from J, with 12 bases between. CDR3 coding DNA: TGTGCCAGCTCACCAACGCAGGGCGGCGAGCAGTTCTTC. Amino acid sequence: CASSPTQGGEQFF.

This clone has just one count. The CDR3 nucleotides read TGTGCCAGCAGCTTATCTAGAGCGGGAGTCACAGATACGCAGTATTTT. It codes for CASSLSRAGVTDTQYF. This sequence joins TRBV7-8 and TRBJ2-3, with 8 bases that match TRBD2. V lost 2 bases and J lost 2; bases outside the gene matches: 6. CDR1 is SGHVS and CDR2 is FQNEAQ in the germline V gene. The CDR3 loop spans 16 amino acids.

This clone has a single count. The gene calls are TRBV9 and TRBJ1-3; 7 nucleotides match TRBD1. This CDR3 is built from 15 residues. Germline CDR1 and CDR2: SGDLS and YYNGEE. V lost 0 bases and J lost 4; bases outside the gene matches: 4. CDR3 protein: CASSVGQGGGNTIYF. The CDR3 bases are TGTGCCAGCAGCGTAGGTCAGGGGGGCGGAAACACCATATATTTT.

The J gene is TRBJ2-7, the V gene TRBV4-1, with 11 bases identical to TRBD2. This CDR3 has 20 residues. Trimming took 3 bases from V and 5 from J; bases not matched to a gene: 21. Germline CDR1 is MGHRA and CDR2 is YSYEKL. The CDR3 loop is CASSQVAGGPSVWGSDEQYF. For the CDR3, the DNA is TGCGCCAGCAGCCAGGTAGCGGGGGGGCCTTCCGTGTGGGGTTCGGACGAGCAGTACTTC.

The gene calls are TRBV5-6 and TRBJ2-1; 13 nucleotides match TRBD2. V shed 4 bases and J 4 bases; nucleotides not matched to a gene: 8. The CDR3 contains 17 residues. Germline loops: CDR1 SGHDT, CDR2 YYEEEE. The CDR3 is CASSPRTSGSPYNEQFF. The CDR3 DNA is TGTGCCAGCAGCCCAAGGACTAGCGGGAGCCCATACAATGAGCAGTTCTTC.

The V and J genes are TRBV11-3 and TRBJ2-5; D not resolved. The CDR3 totals 14 residues. Trimming cost V 5 bases and J 5 bases, with 15 bases left between them. Per the germline V gene, CDR1 is SGHNT and CDR2 is YENEEA. CDR3 sequence reads: CASSPSPGSETQYF. CDR3 DNA sequence: TGTGCCAGCAGCCCGAGTCCGGGTTCGGAGACCCAGTACTTC.

V gene TRBV7-2 combines with J gene TRBJ2-7, with D maybe TRBD1 (5 bases). V was clipped by 4 bases and J by 7 bases, with 8 bases between them. The CDR3 runs to 11 residues. CDR1 and CDR2 from the germline V gene are SGHTA and FQGNSA. This CDR3 reads CASSSGSEQYF. DNA for the CDR3: TGTGCCAGCAGCTCAGGGTCTGAGCAGTACTTC.

The chain couples TRBV18 to TRBJ2-3; possible D gene TRBD2, 5 bases. Germline-derived CDR1 and CDR2 are KGHSH and LQKENI. The CDR3 has 16 amino acids. Trimming left V 2 bases short and J 1 base short, with 13 bases between. Here the CDR3 reads CASSPWAGSGTDTQYF. The CDR3, as DNA: TGTGCCAGCTCACCATGGGCGGGTTCAGGCACAGATACGCAGTATTTT. Drawing the rest from reference TRBV18 and TRBJ2-3, the complete variable domain is NAGVMQNPRHLVRRRGQEARLRCSPMKGHSHVYWYRQLPEEGLKFMVYLQKENIIDESGMPKERFSAEFPKEGPSILRIQQVVRGDSAAYFCASSPWAGSGTDTQYFGPGTRLTVL.

The rearrangement uses TRBV9 and TRBJ2-1, with D tentatively TRBD2 (5 bases). V was clipped by 0 bases and J by 12 bases, with 25 bases between them. The CDR3 extends over 17 amino acids. Germline lookup yields CDR1 SGDLS and CDR2 YYNGEE. The CDR3 DNA reads as TGTGCCAGCAGCGTAGGAAACTCGGGGTTATACAATGAGCGGCAGTTCTTC. Translation: CASSVGNSGLYNERQFF.

The chain carries TRBV4-3 and TRBJ2-7; D is perhaps TRBD1 (6 bases). The V and J ends lost 0 bases and 6 bases respectively, with 21 bases between them. Germline V gene data show CDR1 as LGHNA and CDR2 as YSLEER. The CDR3 extends over 17 amino acids. The CDR3: CASSQDLRGTGPPEQYF. The CDR3 nucleotides are TGCGCCAGCAGCCAAGATCTGAGGGGCACAGGGCCCCCCGAGCAGTACTTC.

The V gene is TRBV2, the J gene TRBJ2-1; 9 bases align to TRBD2. Germline CDR1 reads SNHLY; CDR2 reads FYNNEI. V was clipped by 4 bases and J by 7 bases; unmatched bases: 8. The CDR3 covers 15 residues. The CDR3 region has the DNA TGTGCCAGCAGTGCCGTTAGCGGGAGAAGGAATGAGCAGTTCTTC. Encoded protein: CASSAVSGRRNEQFF.

This chain links TRBV7-3 with TRBJ2-2, with TRBD1 matching 10 bases. Germline V CDR1 and CDR2: SGHTA, FQGTGA. J gave up 6 bases and V 3 bases, and 4 bases lay outside the gene matches. This CDR3 region has 15 residues. Written as DNA, the CDR3 is TGTGCCAGCAGCTTCCGGGACAGGGGTTCCGGGGAGCTGTTTTTT. It yields the protein CASSFRDRGSGELFF.

The V and J genes are TRBV7-9 and TRBJ2-7; D perhaps matches TRBD1 (6 bases). Germline loops: CDR1 SEHNR, CDR2 FQNEAQ (reference sequence). V lost 5 bases to trimming and J lost 2 bases, with 13 bases between them. This CDR3 is 14 amino acids long. The DNA of the CDR3 is TGTGCCAGCAGCCCTCCCTGGGGGCCCTACGAGCAGTACTTC. As protein: CASSPPWGPYEQYF.

The chain has TRBV4-3 and TRBJ2-2; TRBD2 might be the D (5 bases). Trimming took off 1 base at V and 5 bases at J, with 8 bases between the two ends. The CDR3 is 14 residues long. Per the germline V gene, CDR1 is LGHNA and CDR2 is YSLEER. The CDR3 DNA follows: TGCGCCAGCAGCCAAGTACTAGTAACCGGGGAGCTGTTTTTT. This translates into CASSQVLVTGELFF.

The genes are TRBV28 and TRBJ1-2; 8 bases line up with TRBD1. The CDR3 is made up of 13 amino acids. CDR1 and CDR2 (germline): MDHEN, SYDVKM. Trimming took 4 bases from V and 4 from J; bases not matched to a gene: 2. The CDR3 here is CASSSGGRYGYTF. As DNA, the CDR3 is TGTGCCAGCAGTTCAGGGGGCCGCTATGGCTACACCTTC.

Only a few counts were recorded for this clone. The rearrangement uses TRBV4-3 and TRBJ1-1; D perhaps matches TRBD1 (6 bases). The CDR3 spans 14 residues. With 1 base removed from V and 5 bases from J, the gap between germline ends came to 11 bases. Germline values: CDR1 LGHNA, CDR2 YSLEER. Here the CDR3 reads CASSQATGITEAFF. CDR3 DNA: TGCGCCAGCAGCCAAGCCACAGGGATAACTGAAGCTTTCTTT.

The V gene is TRBV5-6, the J gene TRBJ2-3; 8 nucleotides match TRBD1. The CDR3 runs 14 residues. J lost 0 bases, V lost 4 bases, and 1 base had no gene match. Germline CDR1 reads SGHDT; CDR2 reads YYEEEE. The CDR3 sequence is CASSRTGSTDTQYF. The CDR3 nucleotides are TGTGCCAGCAGCAGGACAGGGAGCACAGATACGCAGTATTTT.

The V and J genes are TRBV11-2 and TRBJ2-7; TRBD1 matches 8 bases. The CDR3 is 14 amino acids. Germline values: CDR1 SGHAT, CDR2 FQNNGV. The J segment lost 4 bases and the V segment lost 0 bases, leaving 2 bases of the junction unmatched. CDR3 nucleotides: TGTGCCAGCAGCTTAGAAGGACAGGGTTACGAGCAGTACTTC. This gives the protein CASSLEGQGYEQYF.

The chain combines TRBV7-3 with TRBJ2-1; 9 bases fit TRBD2. The ends lost 1 base at V and 7 bases at J; junction bases unmatched: 8. CDR3 length: 16 residues. Looked up from germline, CDR1 is SGHTA and CDR2 is FQGTGA. CDR3 nucleotides: TGTGCCAGCAGCTTAATTTTTCTAGCGGGGAAAAATGAGCAGTTCTTC. It yields the protein CASSLIFLAGKNEQFF.

This chain connects TRBV6-7 to TRBJ2-5; a possible D gene is TRBD2 (5 bases). TRBV6-7 is recorded as an ORF, its role being uncertain. The V and J ends lost 2 bases and 2 bases respectively, with 18 bases between them. This CDR3 comprises 17 residues. The CDR3 sequence is CASSYTGTAGQQETQYF. The DNA for the CDR3 is TGTGCCAGCAGTTACACCGGTACGGCGGGTCAACAAGAGACCCAGTACTTC.

The rearrangement links TRBV7-2 to TRBJ2-6; possibly TRBD2 for D (5 bases). The germline CDR1 and CDR2 sequences are SGHTA and FQGNSA. The V gene lost 4 bases and the J gene lost 11 bases, with 12 bases spanning the gap. The CDR3 has 13 amino acids. The CDR3 here is CASSSSPPDVLTF. The DNA of the CDR3 is TGTGCCAGCAGCTCTAGCCCCCCGGACGTCCTGACTTTC.

This chain links TRBV27 with TRBJ1-6; unclear D gene. Trimming pared 3 bases from V and 0 bases from J, leaving 12 bases between. The CDR3 covers 17 residues. CDR1 MNHEY and CDR2 SMNVEV come from the germline V gene (reference sequence). DNA for the CDR3: TGTGCCAGCAGTTTGGGAGATTTAAGCTCCTATAATTCACCCCTCCACTTT. This sequence encodes CASSLGDLSSYNSPLHF.

This rearrangement joins TRBV5-1 to TRBJ1-5; a weak D match, TRBD1 (6 bases). The CDR3 totals 14 residues. V lost 2 bases and J lost 5, with 11 bases in between. Germline CDR1 is SGHRS and CDR2 is YFSETQ. The CDR3 DNA reads TGCGCCAGCAGCTTAGGGGGAGTGGATCAGCCCCAGCATTTT. This sequence encodes CASSLGGVDQPQHF. Filled out from reference TRBV5-1 and TRBJ1-5, the complete variable domain reads KAGVTQTPRYLIKTRGQQVTLSCSPISGHRSVSWYQQTPGQGLQFLFEYFSETQRNKGNFPGRFSGRQFSNSRSEMNVSTLELGDSALYLCASSLGGVDQPQHFGDGTRLSIL.

This clone was observed a single time. The chain has TRBV5-1 and TRBJ2-1; 9 bases agree with TRBD2. This CDR3 comprises 15 residues. Trimming removed 3 bases from V and 2 bases from J; junction bases left unmatched: 3. CDR1 and CDR2 (germline): SGHRS, YFSETQ. The CDR3 is CASSSSGAPYNEQFF. CDR3 DNA sequence: TGCGCCAGCAGCTCTAGCGGGGCCCCCTACAATGAGCAGTTCTTC.

The chain links TRBV27 to TRBJ1-1; D gene uncertain. Trimming cost V 7 bases and J 5 bases, with 14 bases left between them. The germline V gene encodes CDR1 MNHEY and CDR2 SMNVEV (reference sequence). The CDR3 length is 13 residues. The CDR3 here is CASKSLDRTEAFF. CDR3 DNA sequence: TGTGCCAGCAAATCCCTTGATCGGACTGAAGCTTTCTTT.

The chain carries TRBV7-9 and TRBJ2-7; the D is unclear. This CDR3 region has 12 residues. Germline CDR1 is SEHNR and CDR2 is FQNEAQ (reference sequence). Deletions cut 8 bases from V and 0 bases from J, with 8 bases between. CDR3 protein: CASARSSYEQYF. CDR3 bases: TGTGCCAGCGCACGGAGCTCCTACGAGCAGTACTTC.